This T cell receptor beta chain was captured by sequencing in a study of cytomegalovirus exposure and HLA in healthy donors. Donors had nominal health at sampling but likely had unrecorded immune exposures. CDR3 size: 15 residues. Trimming stripped 6 bases from V and 0 bases from J, with 14 bases between. Germline V gene lookup returns CDR1 MNHNY and CDR2 SVGAGI (reference sequence). The primer mix had 60 Vbeta and 13 Jbeta primers. Assay used: immunoSEQ multiplex PCR; TCRdb lists only in-frame clones, some missing. This sample carries about 52,000 clones, with roughly an eighth going to the ten biggest clones. Study conclusions and caveats: A later analysis associated under 20,000 TCR beta sequences with HLA alleles at a 0.05 false discovery rate.

As for this clone: Its specificity is not known.

Sequenced input: PBMCs. The chain recombines TRBV6-6 with TRBJ1-1; TRBD1 might be the D (5 bases). The TCR sequence derives from a woman in her fifties or sixties in good health and CMV-seropositive. CDR3: CASSPTGTMNTEAFF. DNA for the CDR3: TGTGCCAGCAGCCCTACAGGTACCATGAACACTGAAGCTTTCTTT.